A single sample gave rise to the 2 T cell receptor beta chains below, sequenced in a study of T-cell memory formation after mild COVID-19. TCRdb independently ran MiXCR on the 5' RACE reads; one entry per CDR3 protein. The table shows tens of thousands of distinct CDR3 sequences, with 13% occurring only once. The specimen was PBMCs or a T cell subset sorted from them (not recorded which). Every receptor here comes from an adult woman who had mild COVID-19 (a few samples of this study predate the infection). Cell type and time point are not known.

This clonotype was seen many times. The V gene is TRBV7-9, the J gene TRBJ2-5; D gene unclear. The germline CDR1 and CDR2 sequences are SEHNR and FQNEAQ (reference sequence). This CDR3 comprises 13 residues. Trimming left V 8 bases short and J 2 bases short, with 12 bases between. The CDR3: CASLGMGQETQYF. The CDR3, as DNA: TGTGCCAGCTTAGGAATGGGGCAAGAGACCCAGTACTTC.

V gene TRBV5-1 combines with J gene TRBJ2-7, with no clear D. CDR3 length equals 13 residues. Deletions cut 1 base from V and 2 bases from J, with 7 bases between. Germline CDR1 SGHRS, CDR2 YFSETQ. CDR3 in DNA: TGCGCCAGCAGCTTGACCGTCACCTACGAGCAGTACTTC. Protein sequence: CASSLTVTYEQYF.